This TCR beta chain was recovered during a study of blood T cell repertoires in COVID-19. This CDR3 comprises 15 residues. Germline V lookup: CDR1 LGHNA, CDR2 YNFKEQ. V lost 6 bases and J lost 5; bases outside the gene matches: 8. Measured with immunoSEQ multiplex PCR; TCRdb has only the in-frame clones, and not every one. The repertoire includes about 98,000 clones, 87% of them detected once, and 4% to 5.5% sits in the top ten. This clone was recorded only once. Sequenced: peripheral blood. This receptor was taken from a man between 65 and 79 years old with acute or convalescent COVID-19. The V gene is TRBV4-2, the J gene TRBJ2-5; 11 bases line up with TRBD2. DNA for the CDR3: TGTGCCAGCAGTCTGACTAGCGGGGCGGCGGAGACCCAGTACTTC. This codes for CASSLTSGAAETQYF.